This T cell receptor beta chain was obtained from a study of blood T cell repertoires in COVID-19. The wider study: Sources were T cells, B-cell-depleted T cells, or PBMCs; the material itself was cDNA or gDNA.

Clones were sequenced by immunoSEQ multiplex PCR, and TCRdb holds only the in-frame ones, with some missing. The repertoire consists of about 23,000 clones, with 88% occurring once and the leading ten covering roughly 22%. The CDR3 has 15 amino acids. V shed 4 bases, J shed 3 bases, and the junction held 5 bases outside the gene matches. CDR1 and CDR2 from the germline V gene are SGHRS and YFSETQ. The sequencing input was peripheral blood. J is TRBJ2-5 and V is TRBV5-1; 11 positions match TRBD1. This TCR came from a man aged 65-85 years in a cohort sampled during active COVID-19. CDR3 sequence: CASSVGTGGKETQYF. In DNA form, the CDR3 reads TGCGCCAGCAGCGTGGGGACAGGGGGAAAAGAGACCCAGTACTTC.